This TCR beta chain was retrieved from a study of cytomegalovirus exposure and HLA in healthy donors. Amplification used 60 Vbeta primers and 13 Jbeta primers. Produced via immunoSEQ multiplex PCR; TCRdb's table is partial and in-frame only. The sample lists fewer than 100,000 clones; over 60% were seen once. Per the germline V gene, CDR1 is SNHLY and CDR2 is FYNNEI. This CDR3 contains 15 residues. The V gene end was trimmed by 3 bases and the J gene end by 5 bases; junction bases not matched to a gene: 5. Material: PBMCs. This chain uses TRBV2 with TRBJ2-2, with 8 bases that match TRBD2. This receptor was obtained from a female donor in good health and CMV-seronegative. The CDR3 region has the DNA TGTGCCAGCAGTGATCGGGGGGGAGGAACCGGGGAGCTGTTTTTT. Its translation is CASSDRGGGTGELFF.